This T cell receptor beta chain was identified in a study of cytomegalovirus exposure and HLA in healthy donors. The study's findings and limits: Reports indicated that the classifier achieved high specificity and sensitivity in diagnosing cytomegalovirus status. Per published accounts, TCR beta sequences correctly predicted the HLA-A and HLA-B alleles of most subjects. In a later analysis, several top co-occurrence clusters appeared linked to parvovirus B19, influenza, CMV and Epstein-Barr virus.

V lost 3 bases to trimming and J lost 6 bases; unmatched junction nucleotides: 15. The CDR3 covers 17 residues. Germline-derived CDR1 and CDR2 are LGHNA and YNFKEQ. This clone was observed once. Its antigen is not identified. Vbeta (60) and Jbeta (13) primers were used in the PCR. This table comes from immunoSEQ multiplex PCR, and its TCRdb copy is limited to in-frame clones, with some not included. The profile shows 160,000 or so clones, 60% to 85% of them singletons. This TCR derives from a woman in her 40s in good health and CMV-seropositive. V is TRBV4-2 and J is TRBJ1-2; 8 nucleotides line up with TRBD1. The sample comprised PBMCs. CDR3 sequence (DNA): TGTGCCAGCAGCCAGGACAATGTAGGACAGGGCTCTAATGGCTACACCTTC. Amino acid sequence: CASSQDNVGQGSNGYTF.